The entry that follows covers one T cell receptor beta chain sequence. An end of the junction differs from the germline gene, which may be a read error. Germline values: CDR1 KGHSH, CDR2 LQKENI. This CDR3 is built from 9 residues. An assay was performed, and its level was deep. Sorted-subset replicate PCRs used around 200 ng of genomic DNA. This amount corresponded to about 30,000 T cell genomes. Data came from immunoSEQ multiplex PCR; TCRdb stores just in-frame clones and leaves some out. This sample has 2 million to 2.5 million clones, with approximately 93% found just once. This entry comes from a study of shared clonotypes between healthy human individuals. Study-level background: In total, the donors were a couple of women and a few men aged 18 to 49.

The material sequenced was naive CD4+ T cells from PBMCs. Subset noted: CD45RA+ positively selected. This clonotype was sampled from a man between 18 and 29 years old in good health. Some clones in this sample may be carry-over from other donors' samples. V gene TRBV18 combines with J gene TRBJ2-7; no clear D gene. The CDR3 region has the DNA TGTGCCAGCTCACCACCCCTAGACTTC. It translates to CASSPPLDF.